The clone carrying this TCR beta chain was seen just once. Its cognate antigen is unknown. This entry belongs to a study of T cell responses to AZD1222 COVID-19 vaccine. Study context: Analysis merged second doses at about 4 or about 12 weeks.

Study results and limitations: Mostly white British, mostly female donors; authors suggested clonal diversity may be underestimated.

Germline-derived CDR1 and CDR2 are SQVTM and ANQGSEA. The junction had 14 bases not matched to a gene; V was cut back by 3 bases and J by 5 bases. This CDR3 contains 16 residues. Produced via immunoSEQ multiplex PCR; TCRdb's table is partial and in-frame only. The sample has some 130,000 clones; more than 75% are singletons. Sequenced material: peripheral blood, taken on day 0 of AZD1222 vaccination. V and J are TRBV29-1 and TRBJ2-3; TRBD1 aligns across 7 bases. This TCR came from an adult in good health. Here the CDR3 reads CSVDGLGQGGGDTQYF. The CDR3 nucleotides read TGCAGCGTTGATGGACTCGGACAAGGGGGCGGAGATACGCAGTATTTT.